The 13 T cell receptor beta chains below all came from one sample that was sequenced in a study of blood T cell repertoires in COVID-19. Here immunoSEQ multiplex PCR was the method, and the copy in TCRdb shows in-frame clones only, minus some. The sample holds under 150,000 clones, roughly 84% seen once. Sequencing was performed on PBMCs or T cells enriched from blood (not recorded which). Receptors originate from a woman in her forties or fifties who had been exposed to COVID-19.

DNA of the CDR3: TGTGCCACCCGGGGGGTAGCGGGAGCCAATGAGCAGTTCTTC. Protein sequence: CATRGVAGANEQFF. J is TRBJ2-1 and V is TRBV10-3; TRBD2 aligns across 9 bases. Losses at the gene ends were 10 bases for V and 6 bases for J; bases not matched to a gene: 10. The CDR3 totals 14 residues. The germline CDR1 and CDR2 sequences are ENHRY and SYGVKD.

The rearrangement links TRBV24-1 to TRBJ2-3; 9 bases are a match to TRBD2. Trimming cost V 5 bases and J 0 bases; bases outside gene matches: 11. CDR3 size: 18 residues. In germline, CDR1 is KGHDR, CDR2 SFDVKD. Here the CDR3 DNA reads TGTGCCACCAGTGCCCCCATCCCCACTAGCGGGAGCACAGATACGCAGTATTTT. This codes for CATSAPIPTSGSTDTQYF.

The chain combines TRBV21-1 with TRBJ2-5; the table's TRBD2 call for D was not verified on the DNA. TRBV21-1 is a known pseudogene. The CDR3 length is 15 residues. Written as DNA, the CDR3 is TGTGCCAGCAGCAAAAAAGATACTATTCAAGAGACCCAGTACTTC. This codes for CASSKKDTIQETQYF.

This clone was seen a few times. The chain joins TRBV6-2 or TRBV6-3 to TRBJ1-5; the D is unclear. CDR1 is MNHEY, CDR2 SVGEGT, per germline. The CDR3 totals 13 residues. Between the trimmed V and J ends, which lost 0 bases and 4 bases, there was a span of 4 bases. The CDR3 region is CASSYSENQPQHF. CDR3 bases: TGTGCCAGCAGTTACTCGGAGAATCAGCCCCAGCATTTT.

CDR3 loop: CASRFYTIYF. CDR3 sequence (DNA): TGTGCCAGCAGGTTCTACACCATATATTTT. This sequence joins TRBV28 and TRBJ1-3; no reliable D call. Trimming cost V 6 bases and J 8 bases, with 5 bases left between them. Germline assignment: CDR1 MDHEN and CDR2 SYDVKM. This CDR3 region has 10 residues. Full variable domain (outside the CDR3, taken from reference TRBV28 and TRBJ1-3): DVKVTQSSRYLVKRTGEKVFLECVQDMDHENMFWYRQDPGLGLRLIYFSYDVKMKEKGDIPEGYSVSREKKERFSLILESASTNQTSMYLCASRFYTIYFGEGSWLTVV.

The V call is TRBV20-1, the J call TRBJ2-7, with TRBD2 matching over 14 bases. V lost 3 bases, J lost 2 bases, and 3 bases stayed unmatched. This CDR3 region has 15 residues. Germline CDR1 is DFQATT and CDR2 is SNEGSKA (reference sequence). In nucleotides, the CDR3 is TGCAGTGCTAGTGGGACTAGCGGGGGAACCTACGAGCAGTACTTC. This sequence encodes CSASGTSGGTYEQYF.

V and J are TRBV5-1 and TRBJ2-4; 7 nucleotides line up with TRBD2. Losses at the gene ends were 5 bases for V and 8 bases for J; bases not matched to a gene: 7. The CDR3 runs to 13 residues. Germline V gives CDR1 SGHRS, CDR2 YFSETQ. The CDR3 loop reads CASREAGADIQYF. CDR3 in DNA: TGCGCCAGCAGGGAGGCGGGAGCGGACATTCAGTACTTC.

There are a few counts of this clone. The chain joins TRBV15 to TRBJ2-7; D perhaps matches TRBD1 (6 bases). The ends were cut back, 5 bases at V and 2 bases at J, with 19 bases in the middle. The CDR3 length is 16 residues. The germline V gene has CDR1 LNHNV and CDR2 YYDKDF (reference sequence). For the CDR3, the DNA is TGTGCCACCAGCTACTCCCCTGGGGGCACAACCTACGAGCAGTACTTC. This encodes CATSYSPGGTTYEQYF.

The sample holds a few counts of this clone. The chain's CDR3 is CASSEAGGGVGYTF. In DNA form, the CDR3 reads TGTGCCAGCAGTGAAGCGGGAGGAGGGGTAGGCTACACCTTC. The chain combines TRBV2 with TRBJ1-2, with a tentative D call TRBD1 (5 bases). There are 14 residues in the CDR3. CDR1 and CDR2 (germline): SNHLY, FYNNEI. Deletions cut 0 bases from V and 8 bases from J, with 13 bases between.

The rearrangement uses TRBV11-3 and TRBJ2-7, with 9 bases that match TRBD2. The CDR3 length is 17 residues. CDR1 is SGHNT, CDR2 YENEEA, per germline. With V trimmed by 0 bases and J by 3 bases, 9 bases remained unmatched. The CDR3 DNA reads TGTGCCAGCAGCTTAGATCTAGGGTCTAGCGGGGACTACGAGCAGTACTTC. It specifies CASSLDLGSSGDYEQYF.

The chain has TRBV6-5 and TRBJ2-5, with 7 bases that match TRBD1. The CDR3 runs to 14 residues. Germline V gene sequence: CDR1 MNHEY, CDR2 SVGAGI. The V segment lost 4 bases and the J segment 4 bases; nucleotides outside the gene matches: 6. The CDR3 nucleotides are TGTGCCAGCAGTTTCGACAGGGTTCGAGAGACCCAGTACTTC. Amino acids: CASSFDRVRETQYF.

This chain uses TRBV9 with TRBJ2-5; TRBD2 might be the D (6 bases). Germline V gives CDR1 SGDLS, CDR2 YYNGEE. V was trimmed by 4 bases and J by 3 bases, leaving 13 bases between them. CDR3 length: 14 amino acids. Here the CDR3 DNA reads TGTGCCAGCAGCCCCTGGACGGGGGAAGAGACCCAGTACTTC. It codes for CASSPWTGEETQYF.

The CDR3 DNA sequence: TGTGCCAGCAGTTACGCCGGGACAGGGGTAACTGAAGCTTTCTTT. It encodes CASSYAGTGVTEAFF. V is TRBV6-5 and J is TRBJ1-1, with TRBD1 matching 10 bases. The CDR3 has 15 residues. Trimming took 2 bases from V and 5 from J; bases not matched to a gene: 5. Looked up from germline, CDR1 is MNHEY and CDR2 is SVGAGI.